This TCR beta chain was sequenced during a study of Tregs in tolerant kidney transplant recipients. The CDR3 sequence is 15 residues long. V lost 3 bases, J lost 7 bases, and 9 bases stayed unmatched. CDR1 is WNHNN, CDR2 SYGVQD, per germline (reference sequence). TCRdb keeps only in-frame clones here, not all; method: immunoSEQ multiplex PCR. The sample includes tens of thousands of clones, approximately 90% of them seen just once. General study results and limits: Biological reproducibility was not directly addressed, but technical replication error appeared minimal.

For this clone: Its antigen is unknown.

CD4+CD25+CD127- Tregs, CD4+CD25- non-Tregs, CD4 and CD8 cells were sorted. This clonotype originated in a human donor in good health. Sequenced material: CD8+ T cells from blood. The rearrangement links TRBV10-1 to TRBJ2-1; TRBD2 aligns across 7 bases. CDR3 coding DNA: TGCGCCAGCAGTGATCGGCTTGAGGGAGGGAATGAGCAGTTCTTC. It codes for CASSDRLEGGNEQFF.